The source of this TCR beta chain is a study of blood T cell repertoires in COVID-19. Across the study: Donors in the United States, Italy and Spain gave samples during acute or convalescent COVID-19.

In the study's own analysis: Quantification of nucleated cells was approximated via reference gene primer amplification. Sequenced by immunoSEQ multiplex PCR; TCRdb stores in-frame clones only, minus some. V, J and clone size derive from that table, while D and trimming were established from the DNA sequence. The profile shows around 63,000 clones, 87% of them singletons. V was clipped by 2 bases and J by 1 base, with 11 bases between them. The CDR3 totals 15 residues. CDR1 is MNHEY and CDR2 is SVGAGI in the germline V gene. The V and J genes are TRBV6-5 and TRBJ1-2; TRBD1 might be the D (6 bases). The clonotype was recovered from a man in his 60s with acute or convalescent COVID-19. Material for sequencing was peripheral blood. The CDR3 sequence is CASSYPLDSNYGYTF. CDR3 nucleotides: TGTGCCAGCAGTTACCCCTTGGACAGTAACTATGGCTACACCTTC.